This entry lists 20 T cell receptor beta chains sequenced from one sample in a study of blood T cell repertoires in COVID-19. Profiling relied on immunoSEQ multiplex PCR, and the TCRdb table lists in-frame clones only, not all of them. This sample has 200,000 to 300,000 clones; roughly 86% occur once, and the top ten carry less than 3%. Sequencing was done on a sample of peripheral blood. The source is a woman between 45 and 60 years old with acute or convalescent COVID-19.

The chain is built from TRBV13 and TRBJ2-1, with 7 bases identical to TRBD2. The V gene end was trimmed by 0 bases and the J gene end by 7 bases; junction bases not matched to a gene: 9. CDR1 and CDR2 (germline): PRHDT, FYEKMQ (reference sequence). The CDR3 is 16 amino acids. The CDR3 DNA reads as TGTGCCAGCAGCTTAGGGGCTAGCGGTAGTATGAATGAGCAGTTCTTC. Protein sequence: CASSLGASGSMNEQFF.

The DNA for the CDR3 is TGTGCCATCAGTGAGACCCGAGGTCAGCCCCAGCATTTT. It specifies CAISETRGQPQHF. This chain joins TRBV10-3 and TRBJ1-5, with D unclear. Per the germline V gene, CDR1 is ENHRY and CDR2 is SYGVKD. Trimming took 2 bases from V and 6 from J, leaving 8 bases between them. CDR3 length: 13 residues.

V is TRBV3-1 (or the pseudogene TRBV3-2) and J is TRBJ1-1; D is perhaps TRBD1 (6 bases). This CDR3 has 14 amino acids. Between the trimmed V and J ends, which lost 0 bases and 5 bases, there was a span of 10 bases. CDR1 is LGHDT and CDR2 is YNNKEL in the germline V gene (reference sequence). The CDR3: CASSQEGRGTEAFF. CDR3 DNA: TGTGCCAGCAGCCAAGAAGGCAGGGGAACTGAAGCTTTCTTT.

The chain links TRBV4-2 to TRBJ1-3; TRBD1 matches at 8 bases. The germline CDR1 and CDR2 sequences are LGHNA and YNFKEQ. This CDR3 contains 16 residues. Losses at the gene ends were 0 bases for V and 4 bases for J; bases not matched to a gene: 5. Written as DNA, the CDR3 is TGTGCCAGCAGCCAAGATGGACAGGGAATGGGAAACACCATATATTTT. As protein: CASSQDGQGMGNTIYF.

This chain joins TRBV3-1 (or the pseudogene TRBV3-2) and TRBJ2-3, with D possibly matching TRBD2 (5 bases). The V end lost 4 bases, the J end lost 4 bases, and 6 bases lay between the germline ends. This CDR3 spans 12 amino acids. The germline V gene encodes CDR1 LGHDT and CDR2 YNNKEL (reference sequence). Here the CDR3 DNA reads TGTGCCAGCAGCCTACTAGCAGATACGCAGTATTTT. This gives the protein CASSLLADTQYF.

This chain connects TRBV11-3 to TRBJ2-2; 10 bases fit TRBD1. The germline V gene has CDR1 SGHNT and CDR2 YENEEA. V gave up 5 bases and J gave up 4 bases; unmatched junction bases: 4. The CDR3 has 15 residues. The CDR3 bases are TGTGCCAGCAGCGACCGGACAGGGGGCACCGGGGAGCTGTTTTTT. This gives the protein CASSDRTGGTGELFF. Together with reference TRBV11-3 and TRBJ2-2, the CDR3 gives the full variable domain: EAGVVQSPRYKIIEKKQPVAFWCNPISGHNTLYWYLQNLGQGPELLIRYENEEAVDDSQLPKDRFSAERLKGVDSTLKIQPAELGDSAVYLCASSDRTGGTGELFFGEGSRLTVL.

The CDR3: CASSLPGLAGVSYTQYF. The CDR3 DNA reads as TGTGCCAGCAGTTTACCCGGACTAGCGGGAGTGTCTTATACGCAGTATTTT. The V gene is TRBV28, the J gene TRBJ2-3; TRBD2 matches at 13 bases. V was pared by 2 bases and J by 7 bases, with 9 bases of the junction left unmatched. Germline CDR1 and CDR2: MDHEN and SYDVKM. The CDR3 runs 17 residues.

The gene calls are TRBV27 and TRBJ2-1; 16 positions match TRBD2. This CDR3 spans 18 amino acids. The trim removed 6 bases at V and 0 bases at J, leaving 5 bases unmatched. Germline lookup yields CDR1 MNHEY and CDR2 SMNVEV (reference sequence). CDR3 protein: CASSRGLAGGPSYNEQFF. The CDR3 DNA sequence: TGTGCCAGCAGCCGGGGACTAGCGGGAGGGCCCTCCTACAATGAGCAGTTCTTC.

This chain uses TRBV5-1 with TRBJ1-2; 7 bases match TRBD1. Losses at the gene ends were 2 bases for V and 5 bases for J; bases not matched to a gene: 15. The CDR3 is made up of 17 amino acids. Germline V gene data show CDR1 as SGHRS and CDR2 as YFSETQ. CDR3 DNA sequence: TGCGCCAGCAGCTTCGACGCGGGGACAGCTAGTTATTATGGCTACACCTTC. This sequence encodes CASSFDAGTASYYGYTF.

The chain couples TRBV28 to TRBJ2-7, with D possibly matching TRBD1 (6 bases). This CDR3 contains 15 residues. Germline V CDR1 and CDR2: MDHEN, SYDVKM. Trimming took 5 bases from V and 2 from J, leaving 16 bases between them. The DNA for the CDR3 is TGTGCCAGCAGTCCCGCCGGGACATTGACCTACGAGCAGTACTTC. Its protein product is CASSPAGTLTYEQYF.

This clone was seen once. The chain carries TRBV9 and TRBJ1-5; D is perhaps TRBD1 (5 bases). Trimming removed 0 bases from V and 3 bases from J, with 10 bases in between. CDR1 is SGDLS, CDR2 YYNGEE, per germline. The CDR3 has 15 residues. The CDR3 protein is CASSVGGEFNQPQHF. CDR3 bases: TGTGCCAGCAGCGTAGGGGGGGAGTTCAATCAGCCCCAGCATTTT. Full variable domain (remainder filled in from reference TRBV9 and TRBJ1-5): DSGVTQTPKHLITATGQRVTLRCSPRSGDLSVYWYQQSLDQGLQFLIQYYNGEERAKGNILERFSAQQFPDLHSELNLSSLELGDSALYFCASSVGGEFNQPQHFGDGTRLSIL.

The chain carries TRBV4-3 and TRBJ1-2; no firm D call. This CDR3 region has 14 residues. The germline V gene has CDR1 LGHNA and CDR2 YSLEER. With 4 bases removed from V and 6 bases from J, the gap between germline ends came to 15 bases. The CDR3 coding sequence is TGCGCCAGCAGCCCTGAACCTGGAGTTGATGGCTACACCTTC. It encodes CASSPEPGVDGYTF.

This rearrangement joins TRBV24-1 to TRBJ1-1; tentative D call: TRBD1 (5 bases). Germline lookup yields CDR1 KGHDR and CDR2 SFDVKD. The CDR3 contains 14 residues. Deletions cut 3 bases from V and 5 bases from J, with 12 bases between. DNA for the CDR3: TGTGCCACCAGTGATGGGACTTCGGGGACTGAAGCTTTCTTT. Residues: CATSDGTSGTEAFF.

The genes are TRBV4-3 and TRBJ2-1, with TRBD2 matching over 9 bases. The length of the CDR3 is 19 residues. CDR1 LGHNA and CDR2 YSLEER come from the germline V gene. V lost 0 bases and J lost 0; bases outside the gene matches: 9. This CDR3 is CASSQDFSGSQSSYNEQFF. The CDR3 region has the DNA TGCGCCAGCAGCCAAGACTTTAGCGGGAGTCAAAGCTCCTACAATGAGCAGTTCTTC.

The CDR3 region is CSVVHPSNTEAFF. The DNA for the CDR3 is TGCAGCGTTGTACACCCGTCGAACACTGAAGCTTTCTTT. V is TRBV29-1 and J is TRBJ1-1; no clear D. Per the germline V gene, CDR1 is SQVTM and CDR2 is ANQGSEA. V was trimmed by 4 bases and J by 1 base, leaving 10 bases between them. The CDR3 has 13 amino acids.

The chain links TRBV7-8 to TRBJ2-3, with 8 bases identical to TRBD2. CDR1 is SGHVS, CDR2 FQNEAQ, per germline. The CDR3 has 16 residues. V dropped 5 bases and J dropped 4; count of bases not matched to a gene: 11. CDR3 bases: TGTGCCAGCAGCCCTCGGGGCAGCGGGAGATCAGATACGCAGTATTTT. Its translation: CASSPRGSGRSDTQYF.

The CDR3 here is CASSLSPTAGEQYF. The CDR3 DNA is TGTGCCAGCAGCTTATCTCCCACTGCCGGCGAGCAGTACTTC. The chain joins TRBV7-2 to TRBJ2-7; D gene ambiguous. CDR1 and CDR2 from the germline V gene are SGHTA and FQGNSA. The germline V and J ends were trimmed by 2 bases and 6 bases, with 14 bases remaining between them. The CDR3 runs to 14 residues.

The rearrangement uses TRBV7-2 and TRBJ2-7; D may be TRBD2 (5 bases). Trimming removed 1 base at V and 2 bases at J, with 9 bases between. CDR3 size: 14 residues. Per germline, CDR1 SGHTA and CDR2 FQGNSA. The CDR3: CASSLVASTYEQYF. In DNA, the CDR3 is TGTGCCAGCAGCTTAGTCGCTAGCACCTACGAGCAGTACTTC. Full variable domain (missing parts from reference TRBV7-2 and TRBJ2-7): GAGVSQSPSNKVTEKGKDVELRCDPISGHTALYWYRQSLGQGLEFLIYFQGNSAPDKSGLPSDRFSAERTGGSVSTLTIQRTQQEDSAVYLCASSLVASTYEQYFGPGTRLTVT.

The rearrangement uses TRBV24-1 and TRBJ2-5, with 7 bases that match TRBD2. After removal of 3 bases from V and 2 bases from J, the junction contained 11 bases not matched to a gene. Germline loops: CDR1 KGHDR, CDR2 SFDVKD. This CDR3 has 17 residues. The CDR3 coding sequence is TGTGCCACCAGTGATCCCCCTTATGCGGGAGATCAAGAGACCCAGTACTTC. It codes for CATSDPPYAGDQETQYF.

The rearrangement joins TRBV7-2 to TRBJ2-5, with 16 bases identical to TRBD2. In germline, CDR1 is SGHTA, CDR2 FQGNSA. Trimming at V came to 0 bases and at J to 5 bases, leaving 6 bases not matched to a gene. This CDR3 contains 18 residues. This CDR3 reads CASSLAPGLAGGLETQYF. CDR3 DNA: TGTGCCAGCAGCTTAGCCCCGGGACTAGCGGGAGGGCTCGAGACCCAGTACTTC.